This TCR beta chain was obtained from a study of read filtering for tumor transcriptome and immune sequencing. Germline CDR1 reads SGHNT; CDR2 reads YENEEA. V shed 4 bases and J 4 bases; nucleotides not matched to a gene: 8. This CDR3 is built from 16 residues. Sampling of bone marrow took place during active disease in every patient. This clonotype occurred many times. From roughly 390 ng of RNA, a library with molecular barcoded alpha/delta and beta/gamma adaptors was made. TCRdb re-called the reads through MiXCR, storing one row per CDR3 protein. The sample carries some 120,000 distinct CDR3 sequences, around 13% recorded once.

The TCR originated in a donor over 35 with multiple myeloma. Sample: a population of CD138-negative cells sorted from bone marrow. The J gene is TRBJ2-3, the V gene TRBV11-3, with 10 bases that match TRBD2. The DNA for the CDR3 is TGTGCCAGCAGCTCGTCTGGACTAGCGGCCTCAGATACGCAGTATTTT. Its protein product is CASSSSGLAASDTQYF. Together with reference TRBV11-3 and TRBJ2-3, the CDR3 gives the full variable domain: EAGVVQSPRYKIIEKKQPVAFWCNPISGHNTLYWYLQNLGQGPELLIRYENEEAVDDSQLPKDRFSAERLKGVDSTLKIQPAELGDSAVYLCASSSSGLAASDTQYFGPGTRLTVL.